This T cell receptor (beta chain) was profiled in a study of control samples from healthy donors and cancer patients. Method: immunoSEQ multiplex PCR; TCRdb's copy keeps in-frame clones and lacks some. The sample consists of 90,000 to 100,000 clones, less than 85% of them appearing once. CDR1 LNHNV and CDR2 YYDKDF come from the germline V gene (reference sequence). The CDR3 is 16 residues long. V dropped 7 bases and J dropped 0 bases, with 15 bases sitting between them. This clone came up a few times. This clonotype was sampled from a man in his 70s with lung cancer. Sample: PBMCs. The gene calls are TRBV15 and TRBJ1-4; no reliable D call. The CDR3 loop is CATIGQAGATNEKLFF. The CDR3 DNA reads TGTGCCACCATCGGGCAGGCGGGTGCAACTAATGAAAAACTGTTTTTT.